This T cell receptor beta chain was identified during a study of OX40 agonist ivuxolimab in advanced cancers. Study overall: Patient treatment consisted of intravenous ivuxolimab administration every 2 weeks at 0.01 to 10 mg/kg.

This clone was recorded a few times. Here immunoSEQ multiplex PCR was the method, and the copy in TCRdb shows in-frame clones only, minus some. The sample holds approximately 72,000 clones, 75% to 85% seen once. Blood was sampled at baseline, cycle 4 day 1, and cycle 7 day 1. The source is an adult with an advanced solid tumor such as melanoma, head and neck, liver or kidney cancer. The material sequenced was CD4+ or CD8+ T cells sorted from blood, taken in a trial of the OX40 agonist ivuxolimab.

CDR3 sequence (DNA): TGTGCCAGCAGCTTGGGAGGGAGCGGCGGCTACACCTTC. Translated: CASSLGGSGGYTF. The rearrangement uses TRBV5-5 and TRBJ1-2, with D hard to call. The CDR3 has 13 residues. Between the trimmed V and J ends, which lost 0 bases and 8 bases, there was a span of 11 bases. CDR1 is SGHKS, CDR2 YYEKEE, per germline (reference sequence).